This T cell receptor beta chain stems from a study of OX40 agonist ivuxolimab in advanced cancers. Study background: Three patients, one with hepatocellular carcinoma and two with cutaneous melanoma, achieved partial responses.

Regarding the study as a whole: Still undetermined is the antigen specificity of the expanded peripheral T cells.

The method was immunoSEQ multiplex PCR; TCRdb's version includes in-frame clones alone and lacks a portion of them. The sample holds roughly 93,000 clones, just over 90% seen once. With 5 bases removed from V and 4 bases from J, the gap between germline ends came to 15 bases. The CDR3 sequence is 15 residues long. CDR1 is MNHEY and CDR2 is SVGAGI in the germline V gene. Notes on this clone: What it binds is unknown.

The sample here was CD4+ or CD8+ T cells sorted from blood, taken in a trial of the OX40 agonist ivuxolimab. The sequence was obtained from an adult with an advanced solid tumor such as melanoma, head and neck, liver or kidney cancer. This chain links TRBV6-5 with TRBJ1-3, with a possible D match to TRBD1 (6 bases). The CDR3 is CASSPARDTGNTIYF. In nucleotides, the CDR3 is TGTGCCAGCAGTCCGGCCAGGGACACGGGAAACACCATATATTTT.